This is a list of T cell receptor beta chains from one sample in a study of T cell repertoires in cytomegalovirus infection. These TCRs are of unknown antigen specificity. TCRdb fed the reads into MiXCR, producing one record per CDR3 protein. The sample has roughly 180,000 distinct CDR3 sequences, roughly a fifth seen once. Material: CD8+ T cells from cultured PBMCs, obtained from culture after CMV antigen stimulation. The receptors originated from a human donor in good health (CMV status not recorded). Some clones in this sample may be carry-over from other donors' samples. Each CDR3 is given with its conserved first and last residue. D genes are given only for firm matches. Clone size is not always given. Where it is, it says once, few, many or a class for expanded clones.

J	D	size	V	CDR3	DNA
TRBJ1-1	.	few	TRBV4-1	CASSYRGTLTNTEAFF	TGCGCCAGCAGCTACCGCGGGACACTAACGAACACTGAAGCTTTCTTT
TRBJ2-1	.	.	TRBV6-2/TRBV6-3	CARTDWDASSYNEQFF	TGTGCCCGCACGGACTGGGACGCTAGCTCCTACAATGAGCAGTTCTTC
TRBJ2-3	.	few	TRBV6-2/TRBV6-3	CASSYPDTQYF	TGTGCCAGCAGTTACCCGGATACGCAGTATTTT
TRBJ2-1	.	few	TRBV6-2/TRBV6-3	CASSYSPPETLSSLITNEQFF	TGTGCCAGCAGTTACTCTCCTCCCGAGACACTGTCTTCCCTAATAACCAATGAGCAGTTCTTC
TRBJ2-7	TRBD1	.	TRBV29-1	CSVEGTGNYEQYF	TGCAGCGTTGAGGGGACAGGGAACTACGAGCAGTACTTC
TRBJ1-1	.	few	TRBV9	CASSVGVMVGMDTEAFF	TGTGCCAGCAGCGTAGGTGTTATGGTAGGGATGGACACTGAAGCTTTCTTT
TRBJ2-7	.	many	TRBV5-1	CASSTRVPRGAEQYF	TGCGCCAGCAGCACCAGGGTCCCAAGGGGTGCCGAGCAGTACTTC
TRBJ2-1	.	.	TRBV27	CASSLSLNPGREQFF	TGTGCCAGCAGTTTATCGCTCAATCCTGGCAGAGAGCAGTTCTTC
TRBJ1-2	.	.	TRBV4-1	CASSQQIPDRNYGYTF	TGCGCCAGCAGCCAACAAATTCCGGACAGAAACTATGGCTACACCTTC
TRBJ2-3	.	.	TRBV13	CASSPGTTGDTQYF	TGTGCCAGCAGCCCGGGGACGACTGGAGATACGCAGTATTTT
TRBJ2-2	.	.	TRBV11-2	CASSLVTPWNIVDTGELFF	TGTGCCAGCAGCTTAGTGACCCCTTGGAATATTGTAGACACCGGGGAGCTGTTTTTT
TRBJ1-5	.	.	TRBV5-6	CASSPGANQPQHF	TGTGCCAGCAGCCCGGGGGCAAATCAGCCCCAGCATTTT
TRBJ2-3	.	.	TRBV7-9	CASSSPGLRNTDTQYF	TGTGCCAGCAGCTCCCCGGGACTCCGGAACACAGATACGCAGTATTTT
TRBJ1-1	.	.	TRBV6-5	CASSYLEGTMTEAFF	TGTGCCAGCAGTTATTTAGAGGGGACGATGACTGAAGCTTTCTTT
TRBJ1-5	TRBD1	.	TRBV27	CASSPGQGLSPQHF	TGTGCCAGCAGTCCCGGACAGGGTCTCTCTCCCCAGCATTTT
TRBJ2-7	TRBD1	.	TRBV27	CASSFADRVHEQYF	TGTGCCAGCAGTTTTGCCGACAGGGTCCACGAGCAGTACTTC
TRBJ2-7	.	.	TRBV6-6	CASSYSTRGLGGGEQYF	TGTGCCAGCAGTTACTCGACAAGGGGCTTAGGAGGTGGCGAGCAGTACTTC
TRBJ1-5	.	.	TRBV12-3/TRBV12-4	CASSLPNRPQHF	TGTGCCAGCAGCCTCCCCAACCGGCCCCAGCATTTT
TRBJ1-5	TRBD1	few	TRBV15	CATSRLGTDNQPQHF	TGTGCCACCAGCAGATTGGGGACAGACAATCAGCCCCAGCATTTT
TRBJ1-1	.	.	TRBV9	CASSPAPTEAFF	TGTGCCAGCAGCCCAGCCCCCACTGAAGCTTTCTTT
TRBJ2-2	.	few	TRBV7-6	CASSLARLAGTGELFF	TGTGCCAGCAGCTTAGCCCGGCTAGCAGGTACCGGGGAGCTGTTTTTT
TRBJ2-7	TRBD1	few	TRBV7-2	CASSLMGTGEYEQYF	TGTGCCAGCAGCTTAATGGGGACAGGGGAGTACGAGCAGTACTTC
TRBJ2-1	TRBD2	.	TRBV7-9	CASSPSGGRAMKGEQFF	TGTGCCAGCAGCCCGTCTGGCGGGAGGGCCATGAAGGGTGAGCAGTTCTTC
TRBJ1-5	TRBD1	.	TRBV7-8	CASSLAGQGSTQPQHF	TGTGCCAGCAGCTTAGCGGGACAGGGCAGTACTCAGCCCCAGCATTTT
TRBJ1-6	TRBD1	.	TRBV6-2/TRBV6-3	CASSYLSSRTGRRDSPLHF	TGTGCCAGCAGTTACCTCTCATCCCGGACAGGCAGACGTGATTCACCCCTCCACTTT
TRBJ1-1	TRBD1	.	TRBV25-1	CASISRDSSTEAFF	TGTGCCAGCATAAGCCGGGACAGTTCCACTGAAGCTTTCTTT
TRBJ2-7	.	.	TRBV20-1	CSARARGPYYEQYF	TGCAGTGCTAGAGCTCGCGGGCCCTACTACGAGCAGTACTTC
TRBJ2-6	.	few	TRBV7-2	CASRLGHRALSGANVLTF	TGTGCCAGCAGACTAGGACACAGGGCGCTGAGTGGGGCCAACGTCCTGACTTTC
TRBJ2-7	TRBD1	few	TRBV4-2	CASSQGLDRGYEQYF	TGTGCCAGCAGCCAAGGGCTGGACAGGGGATACGAGCAGTACTTC